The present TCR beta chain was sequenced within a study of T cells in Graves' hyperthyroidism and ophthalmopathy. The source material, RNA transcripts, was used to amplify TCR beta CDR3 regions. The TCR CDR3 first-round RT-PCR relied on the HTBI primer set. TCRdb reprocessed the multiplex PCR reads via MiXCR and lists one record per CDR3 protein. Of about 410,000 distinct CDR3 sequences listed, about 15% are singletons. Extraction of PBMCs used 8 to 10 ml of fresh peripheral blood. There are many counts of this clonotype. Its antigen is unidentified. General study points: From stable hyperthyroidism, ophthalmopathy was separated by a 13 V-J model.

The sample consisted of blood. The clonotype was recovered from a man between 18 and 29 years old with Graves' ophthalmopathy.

The CDR3 DNA reads as TGTGCCAGCAGCCAAGAGTCCGGGGATAATTCACCCCTCCACTTT. It translates to CASSQESGDNSPLHF. The rearrangement joins TRBV3-1 to TRBJ1-6; the D is unclear. CDR3 length equals 15 residues. Germline loops: CDR1 LGHDT, CDR2 YNNKEL (reference sequence). The germline V and J ends were trimmed by 0 bases and 5 bases, with 8 bases remaining between them.